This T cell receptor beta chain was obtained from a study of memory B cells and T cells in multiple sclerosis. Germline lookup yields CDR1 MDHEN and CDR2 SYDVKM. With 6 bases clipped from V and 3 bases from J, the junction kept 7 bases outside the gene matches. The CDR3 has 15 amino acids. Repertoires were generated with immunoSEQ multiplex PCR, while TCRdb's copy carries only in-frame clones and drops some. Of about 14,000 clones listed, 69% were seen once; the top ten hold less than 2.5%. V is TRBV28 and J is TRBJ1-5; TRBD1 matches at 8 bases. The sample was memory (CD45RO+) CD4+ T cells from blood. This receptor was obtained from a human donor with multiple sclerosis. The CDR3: CASSPVDRDNQPQHF. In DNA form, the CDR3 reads TGTGCCAGCAGCCCCGTGGACAGGGACAATCAGCCCCAGCATTTT.